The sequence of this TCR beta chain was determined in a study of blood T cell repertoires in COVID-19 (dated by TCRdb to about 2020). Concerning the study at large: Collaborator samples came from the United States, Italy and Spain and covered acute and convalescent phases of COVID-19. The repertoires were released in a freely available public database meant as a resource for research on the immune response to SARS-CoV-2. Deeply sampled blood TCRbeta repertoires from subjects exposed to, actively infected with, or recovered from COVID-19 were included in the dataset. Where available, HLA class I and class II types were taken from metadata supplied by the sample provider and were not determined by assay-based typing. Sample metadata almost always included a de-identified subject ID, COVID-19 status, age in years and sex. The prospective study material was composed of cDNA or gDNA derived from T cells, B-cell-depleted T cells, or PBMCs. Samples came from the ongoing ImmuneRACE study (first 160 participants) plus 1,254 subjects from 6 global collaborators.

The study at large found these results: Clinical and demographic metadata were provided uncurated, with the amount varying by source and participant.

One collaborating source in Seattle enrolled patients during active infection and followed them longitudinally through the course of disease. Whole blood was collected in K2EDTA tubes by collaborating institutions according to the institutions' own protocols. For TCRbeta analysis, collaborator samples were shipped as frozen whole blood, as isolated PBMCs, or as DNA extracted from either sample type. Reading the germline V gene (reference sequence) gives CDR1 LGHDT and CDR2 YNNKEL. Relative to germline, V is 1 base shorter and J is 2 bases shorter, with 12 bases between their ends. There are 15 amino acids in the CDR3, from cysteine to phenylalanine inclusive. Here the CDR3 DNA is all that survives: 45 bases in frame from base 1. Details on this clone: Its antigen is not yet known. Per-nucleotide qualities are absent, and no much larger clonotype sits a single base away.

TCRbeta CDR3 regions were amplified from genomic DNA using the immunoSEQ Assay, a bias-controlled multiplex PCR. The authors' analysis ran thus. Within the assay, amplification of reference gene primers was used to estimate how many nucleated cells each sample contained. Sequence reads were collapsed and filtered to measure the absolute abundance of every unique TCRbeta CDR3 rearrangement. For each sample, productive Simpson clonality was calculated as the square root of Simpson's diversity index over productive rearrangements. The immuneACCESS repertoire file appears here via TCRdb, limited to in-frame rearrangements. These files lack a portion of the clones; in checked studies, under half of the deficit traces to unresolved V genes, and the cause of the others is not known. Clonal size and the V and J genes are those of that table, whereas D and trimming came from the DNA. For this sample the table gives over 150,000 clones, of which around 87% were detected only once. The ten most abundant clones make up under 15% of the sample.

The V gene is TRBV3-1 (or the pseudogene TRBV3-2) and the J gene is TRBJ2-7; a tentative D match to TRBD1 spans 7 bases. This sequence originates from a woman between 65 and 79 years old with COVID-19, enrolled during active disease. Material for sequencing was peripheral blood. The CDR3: CASSQGGTEAYEQYF. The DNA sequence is TGTGCCAGCAGCCAAGGCGGGACAGAAGCCTACGAGCAGTACTTC.